This TCR beta chain is drawn from a study of beta chain features in type 1 diabetes. Researchers reported sorting CD4+ naive, central memory, regulatory and stem cell-like memory cells via CD45RO/CCR7/CD25/CD127/CD95/CD27. General study results and limits: There was no resolution here of whether HLA type influences TCRB rearrangement. Shortening that was moderate but significant affected the TCRB CDR3s of Type 1 diabetes patients in all four CD4+ subsets. The study found that naive, central memory and Treg TCRB repertoires appeared more similar in patients than in healthy donors.

A note on this clone: Its matching antigen is unknown.

Expressed TCRB transcripts were sequenced because the entire RNA isolate underwent reverse transcription. The protocol was immunoSEQ multiplex PCR, while the TCRdb copy is restricted to in-frame clones and leaves out a portion. The table records under 850,000 clones, around an eighth of them present only once. Trimming cost V 0 bases and J 0 bases, with 7 bases left between them. CDR1 is SGHRS and CDR2 is YFSETQ in the germline V gene. The CDR3 loop spans 14 amino acids. The receptor comes from a man aged 18 to 30 with type 1 diabetes. This chain links TRBV5-1 with TRBJ2-7; TRBD1 might be the D (5 bases). Sequenced material: naive CD4+ T cells from blood. This CDR3 is CASSLEQDSYEQYF. CDR3 DNA sequence: TGCGCCAGCAGCTTGGAACAGGACTCCTACGAGCAGTACTTC.